This paragraph covers one T cell receptor beta chain sequence. This clone was observed a single time. No antigen is known for it. No much larger clone exists at a distance of one base, and base qualities are not known. The immunoSEQ Assay, a bias-controlled multiplex PCR, was used to amplify TCRbeta CDR3 regions from genomic DNA. Regarding the original processing steps: Within the assay, amplification of reference gene primers was used to estimate how many nucleated cells each sample contained. To quantify the absolute abundance of each unique TCRbeta CDR3 rearrangement, sequence reads were collapsed and filtered. Productive Simpson clonality was computed per sample as the square root of Simpson's diversity index over productive rearrangements. As stored in TCRdb, this immuneACCESS dataset retains in-frame rearrangements with V and J assigned. A fraction of the clones does not appear; measured against another copy, unresolved V genes explain less than half of the discrepancy, and the remainder lacks a known reason. Clone size and the V and J calls come from that table; the DNA yielded D and trimming. The sample table lists some 150,000 clones, roughly 80% of them with a count of one. 4.5% to 5% of the sample lies in the top ten.

This entry is derived from a study of blood T cell repertoires in COVID-19 (dated by TCRdb to the early 2020s). For the wider study: The collaborator samples originated in the United States, Italy and Spain and spanned the acute and convalescent phases of COVID-19. The prospective study material was composed of cDNA or gDNA derived from T cells, B-cell-depleted T cells, or PBMCs. Deeply sampled blood TCRbeta repertoires from subjects exposed to, actively infected with, or recovered from COVID-19 were included in the dataset. The repertoires were released in a freely available public database meant as a resource for research on the immune response to SARS-CoV-2. Samples came from the ongoing ImmuneRACE study (first 160 participants) plus 1,254 subjects from 6 global collaborators. Sample metadata almost always included a de-identified subject ID, COVID-19 status, age in years and sex. Where available, HLA class I and class II types were obtained from metadata supplied by the sample provider rather than from assay-based typing.

One collaborating source in Seattle enrolled patients during active infection and followed them longitudinally through the course of disease. Each collaborating institution followed its own protocols to collect whole blood in K2EDTA tubes. For TCRbeta analysis, collaborators shipped samples as frozen whole blood, isolated PBMCs, or DNA extracted from either of those sample types. Findings and caveats that apply to the study as a whole: The quantity of clinical and demographic metadata differed by source and by participant and was supplied without curation.

The source material was peripheral blood. The TCR was taken from a woman aged 65 to 85 with COVID-19, enrolled during active disease.

Here the CDR3 is given as CASSQDPGGVSGNTIYF. The sequenced DNA: TGTGCCAGCAGCCAAGATCCAGGGGGTGTATCTGGAAACACCATATATTTT. In this chain, TRBV4-2 is recombined with TRBJ1-3; 7 of the junction bases match TRBD1. The germline V gene encodes CDR1 LGHNA and CDR2 YNFKEQ. Reading from cysteine to phenylalanine, the CDR3 counts 17 amino acids. Kept here is only the CDR3 DNA, which spans 51 bases and is read in frame from base 1. Relative to germline, V is missing 0 bases and J is missing 1 base, with 6 bases of the junction outside any gene match.